The 20 T cell receptor beta chains given below trace back to one sample, sequenced in a study of blood T cell repertoires in COVID-19. Method: immunoSEQ multiplex PCR; TCRdb's copy keeps in-frame clones and lacks some. The table records roughly 320,000 clones, around 87% of them present only once. What was sequenced was peripheral blood. These TCRs come from a man aged 70-80 years with acute or convalescent COVID-19.

This clone was counted only a few times. The chain recombines TRBV7-2 with TRBJ2-1; TRBD1 is a possible D gene (6 bases). The CDR3 contains 16 residues. Germline CDR1 reads SGHTA; CDR2 reads FQGNSA. V dropped 4 bases and J dropped 2 bases, with 15 bases sitting between them. CDR3 residues: CASSSRFAGAYNEQFF. Written as DNA, the CDR3 is TGTGCCAGCAGCTCGAGGTTTGCAGGGGCCTACAATGAGCAGTTCTTC.

This rearrangement joins TRBV5-4 to TRBJ1-5, with a weak D call TRBD1 (5 bases). This CDR3 has 13 residues. Trimming took 4 bases from V and 3 from J, leaving 8 bases between them. Germline V lookup: CDR1 SGHNT, CDR2 YYREEE (reference sequence). The CDR3 DNA sequence: TGTGCCAGCAGCCCAGGGTACAATCAGCCCCAGCATTTT. Translating it yields CASSPGYNQPQHF.

This clone was counted ten times or more. This chain links TRBV28 with TRBJ1-4, with 7 bases identical to TRBD1. The CDR3 length is 15 residues. Per the germline V gene, CDR1 is MDHEN and CDR2 is SYDVKM. The J segment lost 6 bases and the V segment lost 11 bases, leaving 15 bases of the junction unmatched. The CDR3 is CAAHGWAGGDEKLFF. CDR3 nucleotide sequence: TGTGCCGCCCACGGTTGGGCAGGGGGAGATGAAAAACTGTTTTTT.

This chain joins TRBV7-3 and TRBJ2-1; possibly TRBD2 for D (6 bases). The CDR3 has 14 residues. Germline values: CDR1 SGHTA, CDR2 FQGTGA. The V end lost 0 bases, the J end lost 5 bases, and 8 bases lay between the germline ends. The CDR3 nucleotides read TGTGCCAGCAGCTTAACGGGGGGAAACAATGAGCAGTTCTTC. It specifies CASSLTGGNNEQFF.

This clone was counted once. This rearrangement joins TRBV5-5 to TRBJ2-7, with 8 nucleotides matching TRBD2. Trimming cost V 0 bases and J 5 bases; bases outside gene matches: 7. Germline V gene data show CDR1 as SGHKS and CDR2 as YYEKEE (reference sequence). The CDR3 is 15 residues long. The CDR3: CASSLAAGERNEQYF. The CDR3 DNA is TGTGCCAGCAGCTTGGCAGCGGGAGAAAGAAACGAGCAGTACTTC.

This clone appeared a single time. The chain couples TRBV11-2 to TRBJ2-2; 9 bases fit TRBD1. V trimming: 0 bases; J trimming: 6 bases; junction bases outside the gene matches: 5. The CDR3 extends over 16 amino acids. In germline, CDR1 is SGHAT, CDR2 FQNNGV. The CDR3 region is CASSLEDRGGSGELFF. For the CDR3, the DNA is TGTGCCAGCAGCTTAGAGGACAGGGGCGGGTCCGGGGAGCTGTTTTTT.

This clone was detected only a few times. CDR3 DNA: TGTGCCAGCTCACCAGCGGCAGGACAGCTGGGAAACACCATATATTTT. This codes for CASSPAAGQLGNTIYF. The chain couples TRBV18 to TRBJ1-3, with a weak D call TRBD1 (6 bases). The CDR3 runs 16 residues. Trimming shortened V by 2 bases and J by 4 bases, and 15 bases separated the two germline ends. Germline V gene sequence: CDR1 KGHSH, CDR2 LQKENI.

This clone was observed a handful of times. The chain combines TRBV9 with TRBJ1-4; TRBD1 might be the D (6 bases). V was pared by 4 bases and J by 0 bases, with 16 bases between. The CDR3 has 17 amino acids. Germline-derived CDR1 and CDR2 are SGDLS and YYNGEE. CDR3 nucleotides: TGTGCCAGCAGCCTTAGAGGGACACTAGCAACTAATGAAAAACTGTTTTTT. It specifies CASSLRGTLATNEKLFF.

The chain recombines TRBV25-1 with TRBJ1-2; D ambiguous. CDR1 is MGHDK, CDR2 SYGVNS, per germline. The CDR3 has 13 amino acids. Between the trimmed V and J ends, which lost 6 bases and 4 bases, there was a span of 12 bases. The CDR3 sequence is CASSQGDLYGYTF. CDR3 coding DNA: TGTGCCAGCAGCCAAGGAGATCTCTATGGCTACACCTTC.

CDR3 loop: CAWSRSYEQYF. CDR3 nucleotide sequence: TGTGCCTGGAGTCGCTCCTACGAGCAGTACTTC. This sequence joins TRBV30 and TRBJ2-7, with no clear D. V was shortened by 2 bases and J by 0 bases, with 2 bases between the two germline ends. This CDR3 has 11 residues. Germline V CDR1 and CDR2: GTSNPN, SVGIG (reference sequence).

The chain has TRBV6-2 or TRBV6-3 and TRBJ1-5; TRBD1 matches at 9 bases. CDR3 length equals 19 residues. V gave up 6 bases and J gave up 5 bases; unmatched junction bases: 20. Per germline, CDR1 MNHEY and CDR2 SVGEGT. The CDR3 protein is CASSLRGGTGQYSDQPQHF. The CDR3 nucleotides are TGTGCCAGCAGCCTAAGGGGAGGGACAGGGCAATATTCGGATCAGCCCCAGCATTTT.

This rearrangement joins TRBV18 to TRBJ2-4; 8 bases are a match to TRBD1. Germline values: CDR1 KGHSH, CDR2 LQKENI. With V trimmed by 2 bases and J by 5 bases, 5 bases remained unmatched. The CDR3 runs to 15 residues. This CDR3 is CASSPSGGYQNIQYF. CDR3 DNA: TGTGCCAGCTCACCATCAGGGGGCTACCAAAACATTCAGTACTTC.

The V call is TRBV18, the J call TRBJ2-3, with 11 bases that match TRBD2. The CDR3 covers 16 residues. V trimming: 5 bases; J trimming: 2 bases; junction bases outside the gene matches: 6. Germline CDR1 is KGHSH and CDR2 is LQKENI. The CDR3 sequence is CASSSLAGGNTDTQYF. The CDR3 DNA sequence: TGTGCCAGCTCATCTCTAGCGGGGGGCAACACAGATACGCAGTATTTT.

The rearrangement joins TRBV19 to TRBJ2-3; 7 bases fit TRBD2. The trim removed 5 bases at V and 3 bases at J, leaving 5 bases unmatched. The CDR3 covers 14 residues. Germline V gene lookup returns CDR1 LNHDA and CDR2 SQIVND (reference sequence). The CDR3 DNA reads TGTGCCAGTAGTCCCTCGGGACTAACAGATACGCAGTATTTT. It encodes CASSPSGLTDTQYF.

The chain links TRBV27 to TRBJ2-2; 9 nucleotides match TRBD2. Looked up from germline, CDR1 is MNHEY and CDR2 is SMNVEV (reference sequence). J gave up 3 bases and V 6 bases, and 5 bases lay outside the gene matches. This CDR3 has 15 residues. CDR3 in amino acids: CASSKRGAYTGELFF. The CDR3 coding sequence is TGTGCCAGCAGCAAGCGGGGGGCGTACACCGGGGAGCTGTTTTTT.

The V call is TRBV5-1, the J call TRBJ2-7; 13 nucleotides line up with TRBD2. The V gene's germline CDR1 is SGHRS and CDR2 YFSETQ. Unmatched junction bases numbered 4, after V lost 6 bases and J lost 4 bases. The CDR3 has 14 residues. CDR3 DNA sequence: TGCGCCAGCAAGACGACTAGCGGGAGGTACGAGCAGTACTTC. As protein: CASKTTSGRYEQYF.

This clone was found once. The chain has TRBV10-1 and TRBJ1-5; 8 bases align to TRBD1. Germline-derived CDR1 and CDR2 are WNHNN and SYGVQD (reference sequence). This CDR3 is 19 amino acids long. Trimming at V came to 8 bases and at J to 2 bases, leaving 20 bases not matched to a gene. The CDR3 is CASSSGRFEDRDGNQPQHF. CDR3 nucleotide sequence: TGCGCCAGCTCCAGTGGAAGGTTTGAGGACAGGGATGGCAATCAGCCCCAGCATTTT.

The chain uses TRBV29-1 and TRBJ2-3; a weak D match, TRBD1 (5 bases). Trimming left V 7 bases short and J 0 bases short, with 14 bases between. The germline gives CDR1 SQVTM, CDR2 ANQGSEA. The CDR3 consists of 14 residues. CDR3 sequence: CSAGDSGSTDTQYF. CDR3 DNA sequence: TGCAGCGCCGGAGATTCAGGGAGCACAGATACGCAGTATTTT.

V is TRBV7-8 and J is TRBJ2-1; D is possibly TRBD2 (7 bases). This CDR3 is 16 amino acids long. V was trimmed by 3 bases and J by 3 bases, leaving 15 bases between them. The germline gives CDR1 SGHVS, CDR2 FQNEAQ. Written as DNA, the CDR3 is TGTGCCAGCAGCTTGGGAGGGGGAGGGGGCTACAATGAGCAGTTCTTC. It is translated as CASSLGGGGGYNEQFF.

The chain has TRBV7-2 and TRBJ2-3; the D gene is possibly TRBD2 (6 bases). V shed 5 bases and J shed 3 bases, with 12 bases lying between them. The V gene's germline CDR1 is SGHTA and CDR2 FQGNSA. The CDR3 has 14 residues. CDR3 in amino acids: CASSLRGLTDTQYF. The CDR3 DNA is TGTGCCAGCAGCCTCCGGGGACTTACAGATACGCAGTATTTT.